This T cell receptor beta chain originates from a study of molecular identifiers for immune sequencing clone quantification. CDR1 is MGHRA and CDR2 is YSYEKL in the germline V gene. Trimming removed 3 bases from V and 8 bases from J; junction bases left unmatched: 5. This CDR3 has 15 residues. Via MiXCR, TCRdb re-called the PCR reads, giving one row per CDR3 protein. The repertoire holds around 470,000 distinct CDR3 sequences, with about 26% as singletons. The sample taken for sequencing was naive CD8+ T cells from blood, with Jurkat cell RNA spiked in. Subset noted: FACS-sorted CD8+CD4-CCR7+CD45RA+ naive T cells. V usage is TRBV4-1 and J usage is TRBJ2-1; 12 bases match TRBD2. This receptor was taken from a human donor in good health. Some libraries in this study had Jurkat cell RNA spiked in. The CDR3 is CASSQRTSGVYEQFF. The CDR3 DNA sequence: TGCGCCAGCAGCCAGAGGACTAGCGGGGTCTATGAGCAGTTCTTC.